This TCR beta chain was obtained from a study of CD8 T cells in ankylosing spondylitis. Germline assignment: CDR1 DFQATT and CDR2 SNEGSKA (reference sequence). The length of the CDR3 is 14 residues. Trimming removed 6 bases from V and 1 base from J, with 15 bases in between. This clonotype was seen only a few times. Its matching antigen is unknown. A single record per CDR3 protein comes from TCRdb applying MiXCR to the 5' RACE reads. In the table there are about 340,000 distinct CDR3 sequences, roughly 15% of which are singletons. The study, taken as a whole, reports: Earlier reports found some motif variants in synovial fluid and blood in reactive arthritis.

The source is a male donor with ankylosing spondylitis or in good health (not recorded which). Specimen: blood, either unsorted or a sorted T cell fraction (not recorded which). The gene calls are TRBV20-1 and TRBJ1-1; TRBD1 might be the D (5 bases). The DNA of the CDR3 is TGCAGTGCGCACAAGGGGTCAGGGAACACTGAAGCTTTCTTT. Residues: CSAHKGSGNTEAFF.